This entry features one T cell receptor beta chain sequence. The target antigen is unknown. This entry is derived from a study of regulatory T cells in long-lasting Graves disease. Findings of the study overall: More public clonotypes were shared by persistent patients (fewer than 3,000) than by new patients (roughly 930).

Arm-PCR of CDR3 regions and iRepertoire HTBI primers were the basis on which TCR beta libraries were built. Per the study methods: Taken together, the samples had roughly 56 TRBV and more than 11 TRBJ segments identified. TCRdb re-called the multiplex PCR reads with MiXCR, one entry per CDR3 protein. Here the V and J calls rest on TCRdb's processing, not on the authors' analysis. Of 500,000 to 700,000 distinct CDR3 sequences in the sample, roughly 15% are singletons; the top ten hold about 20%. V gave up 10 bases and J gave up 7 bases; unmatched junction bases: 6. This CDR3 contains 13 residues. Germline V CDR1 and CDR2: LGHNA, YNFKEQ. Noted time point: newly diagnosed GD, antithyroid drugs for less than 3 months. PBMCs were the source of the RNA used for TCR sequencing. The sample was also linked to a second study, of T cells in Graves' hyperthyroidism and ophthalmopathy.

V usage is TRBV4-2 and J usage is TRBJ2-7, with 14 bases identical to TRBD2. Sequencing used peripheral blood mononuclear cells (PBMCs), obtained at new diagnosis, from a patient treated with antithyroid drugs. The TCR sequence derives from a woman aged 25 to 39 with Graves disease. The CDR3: CATRGLAGGEQYF. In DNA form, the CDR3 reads TGTGCCACCAGAGGACTAGCGGGAGGTGAGCAGTACTTC.